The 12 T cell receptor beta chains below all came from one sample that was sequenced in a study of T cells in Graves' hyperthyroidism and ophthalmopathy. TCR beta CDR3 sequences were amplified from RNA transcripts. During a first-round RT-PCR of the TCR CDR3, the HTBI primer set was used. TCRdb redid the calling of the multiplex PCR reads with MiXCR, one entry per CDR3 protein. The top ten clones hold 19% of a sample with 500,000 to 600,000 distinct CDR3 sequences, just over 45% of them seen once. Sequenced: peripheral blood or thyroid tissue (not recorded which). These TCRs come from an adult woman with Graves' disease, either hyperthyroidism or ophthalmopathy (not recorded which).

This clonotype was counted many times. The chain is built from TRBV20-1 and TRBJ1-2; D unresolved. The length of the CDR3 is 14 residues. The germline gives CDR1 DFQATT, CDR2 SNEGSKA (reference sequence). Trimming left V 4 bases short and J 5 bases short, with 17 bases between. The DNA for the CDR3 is TGCAGTGCTAACGACCCCAGGACGCAGTATGGCTACACCTTC. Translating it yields CSANDPRTQYGYTF.

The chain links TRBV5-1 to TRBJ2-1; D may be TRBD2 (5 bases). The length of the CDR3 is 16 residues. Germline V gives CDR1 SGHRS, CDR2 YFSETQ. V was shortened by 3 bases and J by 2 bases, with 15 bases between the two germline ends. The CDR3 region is CASSSQEAATYNEQFF. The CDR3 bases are TGCGCCAGCAGCTCGCAGGAGGCGGCCACCTACAATGAGCAGTTCTTC.

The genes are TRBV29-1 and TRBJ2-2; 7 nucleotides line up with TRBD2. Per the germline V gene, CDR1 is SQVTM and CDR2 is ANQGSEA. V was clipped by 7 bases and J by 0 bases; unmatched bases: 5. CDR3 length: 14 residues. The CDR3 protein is CSAGGVTNTGELFF. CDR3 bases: TGCAGCGCTGGGGGGGTTACGAACACCGGGGAGCTGTTTTTT.

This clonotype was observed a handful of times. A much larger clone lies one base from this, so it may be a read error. As DNA, the CDR3 is TGTGCCATCAGTGAGGAGGGGATGATCACTGAAGCTTTCTTT. This codes for CAISEEGMITEAFF. The chain links TRBV10-3 to TRBJ1-1, with D maybe TRBD1 (5 bases). V was cut by 2 bases and J by 4 bases, with 11 bases left in between. The CDR3 loop spans 14 amino acids. The germline V gene has CDR1 ENHRY and CDR2 SYGVKD.

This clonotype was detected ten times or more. The DNA of the CDR3 is TGTGCCAGCAGTTTTCCCGGAGGGGAGCAGTACTTC. Its protein is CASSFPGGEQYF. The chain joins TRBV25-1 to TRBJ2-7, with a tentative D call TRBD2 (6 bases). Trimming removed 5 bases from V and 7 bases from J, with 12 bases in between. The length of the CDR3 is 12 residues. Germline CDR1 reads MGHDK; CDR2 reads SYGVNS.

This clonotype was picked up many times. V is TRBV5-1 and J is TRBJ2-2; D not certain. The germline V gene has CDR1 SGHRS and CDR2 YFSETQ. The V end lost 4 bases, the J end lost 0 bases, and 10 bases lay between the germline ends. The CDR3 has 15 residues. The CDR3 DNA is TGCGCCAGCAGCCCCGACGCCTCGAACACCGGGGAGCTGTTTTTT. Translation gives CASSPDASNTGELFF.

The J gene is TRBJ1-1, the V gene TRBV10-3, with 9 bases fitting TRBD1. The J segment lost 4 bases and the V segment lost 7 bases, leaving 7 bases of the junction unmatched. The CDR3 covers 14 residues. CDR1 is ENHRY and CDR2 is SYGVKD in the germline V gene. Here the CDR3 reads CAITGTGHGTEAFF. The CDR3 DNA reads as TGTGCCATCACCGGGACAGGGCATGGCACTGAAGCTTTCTTT.

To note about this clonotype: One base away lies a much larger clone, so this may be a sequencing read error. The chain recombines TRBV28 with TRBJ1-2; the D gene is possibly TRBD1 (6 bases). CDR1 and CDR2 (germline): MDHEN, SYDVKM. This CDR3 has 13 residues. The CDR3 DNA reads TGTACCAGCAGTTTTTCGGGGGCCTATGGCTACACCTTC. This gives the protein CTSSFSGAYGYTF.

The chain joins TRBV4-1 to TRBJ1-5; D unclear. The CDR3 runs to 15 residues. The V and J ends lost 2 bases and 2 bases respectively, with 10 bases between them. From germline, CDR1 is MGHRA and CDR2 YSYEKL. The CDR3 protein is CASSQRHGGNQPQHF. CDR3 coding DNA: TGCGCCAGCAGCCAAAGGCACGGAGGCAATCAGCCCCAGCATTTT.

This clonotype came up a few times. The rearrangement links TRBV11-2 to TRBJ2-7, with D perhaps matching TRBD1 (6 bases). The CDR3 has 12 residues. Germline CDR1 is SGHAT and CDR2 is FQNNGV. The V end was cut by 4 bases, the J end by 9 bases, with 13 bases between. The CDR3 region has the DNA TGTGCCAGCAGCTCGGACAGAAGCGGGCAGTACTTC. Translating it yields CASSSDRSGQYF.

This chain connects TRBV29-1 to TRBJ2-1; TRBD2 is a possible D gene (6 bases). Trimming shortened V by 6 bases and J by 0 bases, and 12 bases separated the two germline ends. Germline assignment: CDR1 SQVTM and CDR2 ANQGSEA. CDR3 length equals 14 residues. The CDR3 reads CSVILAGSYNEQFF. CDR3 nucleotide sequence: TGCAGCGTCATACTAGCTGGCTCCTACAATGAGCAGTTCTTC.

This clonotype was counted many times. Written as DNA, the CDR3 is TGCGCCAGCAGCCAACCGACAGGGATGCTCTATGGCTACACCTTC. Translating gives CASSQPTGMLYGYTF. This chain links TRBV4-1 with TRBJ1-2; 7 bases map to TRBD1. The CDR3 is 15 amino acids. Germline values: CDR1 MGHRA, CDR2 YSYEKL. V lost 2 bases to trimming and J lost 4 bases; unmatched junction nucleotides: 7.